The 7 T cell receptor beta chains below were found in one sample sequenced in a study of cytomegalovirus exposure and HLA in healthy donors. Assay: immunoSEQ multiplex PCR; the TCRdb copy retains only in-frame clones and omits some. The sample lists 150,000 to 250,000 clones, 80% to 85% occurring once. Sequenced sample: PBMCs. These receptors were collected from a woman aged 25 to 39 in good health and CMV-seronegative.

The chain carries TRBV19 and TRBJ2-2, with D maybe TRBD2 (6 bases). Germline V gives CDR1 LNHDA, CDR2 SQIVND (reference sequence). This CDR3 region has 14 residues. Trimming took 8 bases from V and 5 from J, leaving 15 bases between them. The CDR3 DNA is TGTGCCAGTCGACACCCGGGGGAGACCGGGGAGCTGTTTTTT. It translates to CASRHPGETGELFF.

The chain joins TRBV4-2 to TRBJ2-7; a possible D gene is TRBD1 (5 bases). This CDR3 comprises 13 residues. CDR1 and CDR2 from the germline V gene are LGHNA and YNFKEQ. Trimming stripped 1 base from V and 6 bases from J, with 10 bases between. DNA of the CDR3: TGTGCCAGCAGCCAAGGGGGCCTCGCCGAGCAGTACTTC. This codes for CASSQGGLAEQYF.

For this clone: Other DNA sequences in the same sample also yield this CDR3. This CDR3 is CASSPRQGVYEQYF. CDR3 DNA: TGTGCCAGCTCACCCCGACAGGGCGTCTACGAGCAGTACTTC. The chain joins TRBV18 to TRBJ2-7, with 7 bases aligning to TRBD1. Germline loops: CDR1 KGHSH, CDR2 LQKENI. The junction had 5 bases not matched to a gene; V was cut back by 3 bases and J by 3 bases. This CDR3 is 14 amino acids long.

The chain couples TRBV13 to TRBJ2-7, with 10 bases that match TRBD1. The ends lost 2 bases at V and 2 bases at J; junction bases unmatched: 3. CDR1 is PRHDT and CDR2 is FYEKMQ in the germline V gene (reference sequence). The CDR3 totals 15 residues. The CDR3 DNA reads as TGTGCCAGCAGCTTAAGTGGACAGGGGGCCTACGAGCAGTACTTC. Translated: CASSLSGQGAYEQYF. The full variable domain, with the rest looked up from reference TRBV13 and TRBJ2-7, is AAGVIQSPRHLIKEKRETATLKCYPIPRHDTVYWYQQGPGQDPQFLISFYEKMQSDKGSIPDRFSAQQFSDYHSELNMSSLELGDSALYFCASSLSGQGAYEQYFGPGTRLTVT.

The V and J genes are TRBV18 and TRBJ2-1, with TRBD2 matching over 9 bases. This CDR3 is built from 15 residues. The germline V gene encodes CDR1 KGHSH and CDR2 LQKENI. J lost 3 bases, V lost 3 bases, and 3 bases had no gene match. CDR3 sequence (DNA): TGTGCCAGCTCACCCGGACTAGCGAACTACAATGAGCAGTTCTTC. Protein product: CASSPGLANYNEQFF.

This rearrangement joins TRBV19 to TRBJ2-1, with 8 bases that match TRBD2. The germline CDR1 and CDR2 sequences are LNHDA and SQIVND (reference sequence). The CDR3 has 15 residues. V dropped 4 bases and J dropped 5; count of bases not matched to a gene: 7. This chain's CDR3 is CASSTKAGVNNEQFF. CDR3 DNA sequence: TGTGCCAGTAGTACGAAAGCGGGAGTCAACAATGAGCAGTTCTTC.

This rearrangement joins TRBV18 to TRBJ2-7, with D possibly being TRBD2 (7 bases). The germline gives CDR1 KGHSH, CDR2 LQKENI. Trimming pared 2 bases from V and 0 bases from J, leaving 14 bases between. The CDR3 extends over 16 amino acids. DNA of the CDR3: TGTGCCAGCTCACCATCAACGGGGGGCAGCTCCTACGAGCAGTACTTC. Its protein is CASSPSTGGSSYEQYF.